This T cell receptor beta chain came from a study of early T cells in non-severe SARS-CoV-2 infection. Study at large: The input, bulk RNA from unsorted whole blood, was sequenced, and chains were unpaired.

CDR3 length: 12 residues. The V end was cut by 8 bases, the J end by 6 bases, with 16 bases between. Looked up from germline, CDR1 is SQVTM and CDR2 is ANQGSEA. As concerns this clonotype: The antigen remains unidentified.

Unique molecular identifiers were affixed to single, distinct cDNA molecules. TCRdb reanalysed the 5' RACE reads using MiXCR and keeps one entry per CDR3 protein. The table has some 59,000 distinct CDR3 sequences, 7.5% to 9.5% seen once. Study findings and constraints: Matching against VDJdb likely underestimated virus-specific expansions, favoring anti-spike CD8.

This TCR was sampled from an adult who was a healthcare worker with PCR-confirmed SARS-CoV-2 infection or an uninfected control (not recorded which). The chain combines TRBV29-1 with TRBJ1-1; D perhaps matches TRBD1 (6 bases). The source was whole blood, collected at baseline. The DNA of the CDR3 is TGCAGCCTATCAGGGGCGGGGGCTGAAGCTTTCTTT. Amino acid sequence: CSLSGAGAEAFF. Supplemented by reference TRBV29-1 and TRBJ1-1, the full variable domain reads SAVISQKPSRDICQRGTSLTIQCQVDSQVTMMFWYRQQPGQSLTLIATANQGSEATYESGFVIDKFPISRPNLTFSTLTVSNMSPEDSSIYLCSLSGAGAEAFFGQGTRLTVV.